This record concerns one T cell receptor (beta chain) sequence. Its antigen remains unidentified. The data derive from a study of beta chain features in type 1 diabetes. Findings and caveats of the study: A closer apparent resemblance between naive, central memory and Treg TCRB repertoires was seen in patients than in healthy donors.

Investigators reverse transcribed all isolated RNA, so they sequenced expressed TCRB transcripts. The read count averaged around 4 million across naive, central memory and regulatory T cell samples. The data were produced by immunoSEQ multiplex PCR, yet TCRdb's version contains in-frame clones alone and is incomplete. The table records about 320,000 clones, around 13% of them present only once. The CDR3 totals 15 residues. Losses at the gene ends were 5 bases for V and 4 bases for J; bases not matched to a gene: 8. Germline CDR1 and CDR2: SGHTA and FQGNSA. The chain carries TRBV7-2 and TRBJ1-2, with 9 nucleotides matching TRBD1. This receptor was identified in a man younger than 40 in good health. The specimen was central memory CD4+ T cells from blood. The CDR3 spells CASSTTGTGPYGYTF. As DNA, the CDR3 is TGTGCCAGCAGCACGACCGGGACAGGGCCCTATGGCTACACCTTC.